This paragraph reports one T cell receptor beta chain. Up to about 2 ug genomic DNA was used for TCRB CDR3 amplification. Libraries were prepared by immunoSEQ multiplex PCR; TCRdb keeps only in-frame clonotypes and omits some of them. The repertoire holds just under 85,000 clones, with about 90% as singletons. The data belong to a study of glioma-infiltrating T cells after dendritic cell vaccination. As for the study in general: Dendritic cell vaccination trial patients had either newly diagnosed or recurrent glioblastoma.

With 0 bases removed from V and 0 bases from J, the gap between germline ends came to 9 bases. The germline CDR1 and CDR2 sequences are MNHNS and SASEGT. The CDR3 has 16 residues. The chain joins TRBV6-1 to TRBJ1-3; D ambiguous. The sample in question was blood, obtained before dendritic cell vaccination. The sequence derives from a human donor with glioblastoma. In DNA form, the CDR3 reads TGTGCCAGCAGTGAAGCGTTCAGTCCCTCTGGAAACACCATATATTTT. It yields the protein CASSEAFSPSGNTIYF.